This T cell receptor beta chain emerged from a study of blood T cell repertoires in COVID-19. About the research overall: From the United States, Italy and Spain came samples of acute and convalescent COVID-19. Sample material is recorded as cDNA or gDNA derived from T cells, B-cell-depleted T cells, or PBMCs.

Per the study methods: Reference gene primer amplification yielded estimated nucleated cell counts. The method was immunoSEQ multiplex PCR; TCRdb's version includes in-frame clones alone and lacks a portion of them. V, J and clone size are those of that table, while D and trimming were read from the DNA. In the table there are about 260,000 clones, 86% of which are singletons. V lost 5 bases and J lost 2, with 14 bases in between. The CDR3 consists of 15 residues. In germline, CDR1 is SGHVS, CDR2 FQNEAQ. The V gene is TRBV7-8, the J gene TRBJ2-3; D gene uncertain. Source material: peripheral blood. This TCR derives from a man between 35 and 55 years old with active or convalescent COVID-19. CDR3 nucleotide sequence: TGTGCCAGCAGCCGTCGCATAGCCGCCACAGATACGCAGTATTTT. Translation: CASSRRIAATDTQYF.